The sequence of this TCR beta chain was determined in a study of CD8+CD57+ T cells in acquired aplastic anemia. Profiling that covered TCR beta VDJ and CDR3 relied on genomic DNA as its template. In TCRdb, the reads were re-called with MiXCR into one record per CDR3 protein. The sample has approximately 300,000 distinct CDR3 sequences, 56% seen once; the top ten hold approximately 1.2%. An expansion of CD8+CD57+ cells by flow cytometry had been shown in patients chosen for sequencing. Material: sorted CD4+, CD8+, or CD8+CD57+ T cells (not recorded which) from PBMCs. This clonotype was obtained from a human donor with aplastic anemia.

CDR3 amino acids: CASGTGGSHTQYF. In DNA, the CDR3 is TGTGCCAGCGGTACAGGGGGCAGCCATACGCAGTATTTT. V and J are TRBV28 and TRBJ2-3, with TRBD1 matching 9 bases. V lost 8 bases, J lost 7 bases, and 7 bases stayed unmatched. Germline-derived CDR1 and CDR2 are MDHEN and SYDVKM. The CDR3 totals 13 residues.